The source of this TCR beta chain is a study of Graves' ophthalmopathy and Graves' hyperthyroidism (dated by TCRdb to about 2018). For the wider study: A patient counted as having stable hyperthyroidism if there was no progression to ophthalmopathy within 18 months of follow-up. The study used signatures of the TCR beta repertoire to tell Graves' ophthalmopathy apart from Graves' hyperthyroidism and to predict which patients would progress to ophthalmopathy. In total, approximately 130 blood samples were TCR-sequenced: 40 to 45 ophthalmopathy, over 70 hyperthyroidism and about 17 hyperthyroidism-to-ophthalmopathy patients. To explore V-J signatures distinguishing ophthalmopathy from hyperthyroidism, a discovery set of under 110 patients (roughly 44 ophthalmopathy, roughly 56 stable hyperthyroidism) was enrolled. For independent validation, a separate cohort was made up of roughly 19 hyperthyroidism patients plus 17 patients who later progressed from hyperthyroidism to ophthalmopathy. T-cell repertoires of thyroid tissue and blood were compared in more than five hyperthyroidism patients. After sampling, hyperthyroidism patients received methimazole starting at 30 mg daily, and ophthalmopathy patients received high-dose intravenous methylprednisolone.

The research as a whole found: Most expanded thyroid clonotypes with frequency above 0.001 were also detected in blood, suggesting blood repertoires may reflect the thyroid immune response. In validation, the model predicted ophthalmopathy progression with more than 70% sensitivity and 72% to 80% specificity; 12 predicted patients were CT-confirmed with GO in a median of approximately 6.5 months. No statistical method was used to predetermine the sample size, and group allocation was not hidden from the investigators. The 13-signature model separated ophthalmopathy from stable hyperthyroidism with approximately 90% sensitivity and almost 84% specificity in cross-validation, and 80%/75% in the test set.

Patients with hyperthyroidism were aged 18 to 65 years, had been newly diagnosed, and had a disease duration of less than 2 months. Patients with other autoimmune diseases, uncontrolled infections, pregnancy or lactation were excluded. Diagnosis relied on clinical symptoms, serum thyroxine, TRAb, thyroid ultrasound and orbital computed tomography. Trizol reagent was used to extract the total RNA, and its quality was then checked on an Agilent 2100 Bioanalyzer. This clonotype was detected many times. There is no known antigen for this receptor. No qualities accompany the bases; no much larger clone lies one base away. For repertoire sequencing, the TCR beta CDR3 regions were amplified from RNA transcripts. HTBI primers and the Qiagen OneStep RT-PCR kit were used in a first-round RT-PCR, which was followed by a second-round multiplex PCR, size selection and purification. The libraries underwent paired-end sequencing with 100 bp reads on an Illumina HiSeq2000. In the source study's methods: SOAPnuke was used for read processing, and reads with adapters, uncalled bases, a mean Phred below 15, or no exact constant-primer or identifier match were discarded. COPE v1.2.5 was used to merge the high-quality paired reads. Unique nucleotide sequences were defined as clonotypes and aligned to IMGT TRB V, D and J references using MiTCR v1.1. The analysis was limited to V-J combinations with a frequency above 0.0001, which together covered 99% to 99.2% of the repertoires. For each V-J combination, a TCR clonal expansion and chaos score was defined as F50 clonal expansion divided by the chaos observed in the TCRdist matrix. Features were reduced by Welch's t-statistics and random forest to approximately 12 V-J combinations, which fed a naive Bayes classifier. Thyroid-blood repertoire similarity was quantified with the Morisita-Horn index. The raw public reads went through TCRdb reprocessing: fastp at Q25, MiXCR clone calling, in-frame beta chains kept. CDR3 protein duplicates are merged, each entry listing the most common genes and DNA. The V and J calls and clone size come from TCRdb's table, not from the authors' own analysis. In this sample the table shows about 590,000 distinct CDR3 sequences, about 35% of which occur a single time. The top ten clones comprise roughly 4.5% of the sample.

The CDR3 measures 14 amino acids from cysteine to phenylalanine. Only CDR3 DNA is held: 42 bases, read in frame from base 1. CDR1 and CDR2 are read off the germline V gene as MNHNS and SASEGT. V lost 6 bases and J lost 1 base, and the count of bases not matched to a germline gene is 4. The sequence derives from an adult man with Graves' hyperthyroidism. Recombination connected TRBV6-1 to TRBJ1-1; TRBD1 fits 8 bases in the junction. Sequenced input: peripheral blood or thyroid tissue (not recorded which). The DNA reads TGTGCCAGCAGCGACAGGGGAGGGAACACTGAAGCTTTCTTT. Its translation reads: CASSDRGGNTEAFF.